These 9 T cell receptor beta chains came from one sample sequenced in a study of blood T cells in healthy people across ages. Using a J-beta primer mix together with a sample-barcoded 5' primer, a second PCR was run for roughly 6 to 11 cycles. TCRdb ran MiXCR on the 5' RACE reads and lists one entry per CDR3 protein. The sample holds over 1,500,000 distinct CDR3 sequences, more than 35% seen once. The source material was blood. The receptors derive from a human donor in good health.

This clonotype was seen only a few times. The rearrangement links TRBV4-2 to TRBJ1-1; D is uncertain. CDR3 length equals 13 residues. Trimming removed 3 bases from V and 8 bases from J, with 13 bases in between. CDR1 and CDR2 from the germline V gene are LGHNA and YNFKEQ. The CDR3 region has the DNA TGTGCCAGCAGCCAGGTAGGATCCGGGGAAGCTTTCTTT. Its translation is CASSQVGSGEAFF.

This clonotype was seen only a few times. The gene calls are TRBV5-1 and TRBJ1-2, with D unresolved. The germline V and J ends were trimmed by 5 bases and 3 bases, with 14 bases remaining between them. The CDR3 is 14 amino acids. CDR1 is SGHRS and CDR2 is YFSETQ in the germline V gene. The CDR3 here is CASRPRMDYYGYTF. The CDR3 DNA is TGCGCCAGCAGGCCTAGGATGGACTACTATGGCTACACCTTC.

The chain carries TRBV18 and TRBJ1-1; D perhaps matches TRBD1 (6 bases). The CDR3 loop spans 15 amino acids. V lost 8 bases and J 6 bases, leaving 22 bases between the germline ends. Looked up from germline, CDR1 is KGHSH and CDR2 is LQKENI. The CDR3 loop reads CASVNRDKAPPEAFF. DNA for the CDR3: TGTGCCAGCGTGAACCGGGACAAGGCCCCCCCTGAAGCTTTCTTT.

This clonotype occurred a few times. CDR3 amino acids: CSAGENYGYTF. In DNA, the CDR3 is TGCAGCGCCGGGGAGAACTATGGCTACACCTTC. V is TRBV29-1 and J is TRBJ1-2; no clear D. The CDR3 is made up of 11 amino acids. V dropped 7 bases and J dropped 2 bases, with 8 bases sitting between them. Germline values: CDR1 SQVTM, CDR2 ANQGSEA. The whole variable domain, remainder taken from reference TRBV29-1 and TRBJ1-2, is SAVISQKPSRDICQRGTSLTIQCQVDSQVTMMFWYRQQPGQSLTLIATANQGSEATYESGFVIDKFPISRPNLTFSTLTVSNMSPEDSSIYLCSAGENYGYTFGSGTRLTVV.

At least ten counts were recorded for this clonotype. The chain carries TRBV20-1 and TRBJ2-7; 8 bases map to TRBD1. Germline V gives CDR1 DFQATT, CDR2 SNEGSKA (reference sequence). The CDR3 has 14 residues. Trimming at V came to 5 bases and at J to 6 bases, leaving 12 bases not matched to a gene. Here the CDR3 reads CSAGRGRGLGEQYF. DNA for the CDR3: TGCAGTGCTGGTAGAGGCAGGGGGCTTGGCGAGCAGTACTTC.

This clonotype turned up a few times. The chain carries TRBV20-1 and TRBJ1-2, with 10 bases matching TRBD1. Germline trimming cut 0 bases from V and 8 bases from J; bases unmatched to any gene: 9. Germline loops: CDR1 DFQATT, CDR2 SNEGSKA (reference sequence). The CDR3 runs 15 residues. CDR3 loop: CSAREPGTGASGYTF. In nucleotides, the CDR3 is TGCAGTGCTAGAGAACCCGGGACAGGGGCGAGCGGCTACACCTTC.

A few counts support this clonotype. The rearrangement joins TRBV7-2 to TRBJ2-7, with D perhaps matching TRBD1 (6 bases). The CDR3 is 13 residues long. V lost 4 bases to trimming and J lost 3 bases, with 10 bases between them. Germline lookup yields CDR1 SGHTA and CDR2 FQGNSA. The CDR3 reads CASSSEGVYEQYF. For the CDR3, the DNA is TGTGCCAGCAGCTCAGAGGGGGTCTACGAGCAGTACTTC.

The chain combines TRBV4-2 with TRBJ2-3, with D perhaps matching TRBD2 (6 bases). The ends were cut back, 0 bases at V and 2 bases at J, with 12 bases in the middle. Per germline, CDR1 LGHNA and CDR2 YNFKEQ. The CDR3 loop spans 16 amino acids. CDR3: CASSQDGWRDTDTQYF. As DNA, the CDR3 is TGTGCCAGCAGCCAAGATGGTTGGCGGGACACAGATACGCAGTATTTT.

The V call is TRBV5-5, the J call TRBJ2-1; maybe TRBD1 (5 bases). The CDR3 runs 17 residues. Germline assignment: CDR1 SGHKS and CDR2 YYEKEE (reference sequence). Trimming stripped 3 bases from V and 9 bases from J, with 25 bases between. CDR3 residues: CASSYSQVTPIKGEQFF. CDR3 bases: TGTGCCAGCAGCTACTCACAGGTAACCCCGATTAAGGGTGAGCAGTTCTTC.